Following are 30 T cell receptor gamma chains from one sample sequenced in a study of gamma-delta chains in newborns, infants, children (dated 2019 in TCRdb). TCRdb records Illumina MiSeq as the sequencer. Clone calls in TCRdb were regenerated from the public reads with CATT, after which identical DNA sequences shared one row. Across this sample there are approximately 770 gamma-chain clones, with 2% to 3% seen only once. The top ten constitute around 27% of the sample. Sequenced sample: blood. These receptors were taken from a child who was a newborn, infant or young child, either healthy, febrile or measles-vaccinated (not recorded which).

For this clone: This may arise from a read error, as a much more abundant clone is one base away. The V gene is TRGV8, the J gene TRGJP2. The V and J ends lost 6 bases and 6 bases, in that order; junction bases with no gene match: 7. The CDR3 runs to 13 residues. Germline CDR1 and CDR2: VENAVY and YDSYNSRV. DNA of the CDR3: TGTGCCACCTGGTCCACTGGTGATTGGATCAAGACGTTT. Translation gives CATWSTGDWIKTF.

A note on this clone: One base away lies a much larger clone, so this may be a sequencing read error. The CDR3 loop is CALWEGPQELGKKIKVF. The CDR3 bases are TGTGCCTTGTGGGAGGGCCCGCAAGAGTTGGGCAAAAAAATCAAGGTATTT. The chain uses TRGV9 and TRGJP. Trimming at V came to 2 bases and at J to 3 bases, leaving 4 bases not matched to a gene. Germline values: CDR1 GITISATS, CDR2 ISYDGTV (reference sequence). The CDR3 is 17 residues long.

By sample share, this clone is large. Additional DNA sequences in this sample encode the identical CDR3. J is TRGJ1 or TRGJ2 and V is TRGV3. Germline trimming cut 0 bases from V and 4 bases from J; bases unmatched to any gene: 6. There are 14 residues in the CDR3. Germline V gene data show CDR1 as VTNTFY and CDR2 as YDVSTARD (reference sequence). The CDR3 DNA is TGTGCCACCTGGGACAGGCTTTCCTATTATAAGAAACTCTTT. The encoded protein is CATWDRLSYYKKLF.

This clone qualifies as large. The same CDR3 can be traced to other DNA sequences in this sample. The genes are TRGV9 and TRGJP. V was pared by 2 bases and J by 7 bases, with 5 bases of the junction left unmatched. This CDR3 region has 16 residues. Germline lookup yields CDR1 GITISATS and CDR2 ISYDGTV (reference sequence). Here the CDR3 DNA reads TGTGCCTTGTGGGAGGGTCGGGAGTTGGGCAAAAAAATCAAGGTATTT. Its translation is CALWEGRELGKKIKVF.

This clone is medium-sized within its sample. This could be a read error, since a much larger clone is one nucleotide away. Other DNA sequences from this sample encode an identical CDR3 as well. The V gene is TRGV8, the J gene TRGJ1 or TRGJ2. There are 11 residues in the CDR3. Germline V gene sequence: CDR1 VENAVY, CDR2 YDSYNSRV. The CDR3 sequence is CATWDNYKKLF. As DNA, the CDR3 is TGTGCCACCTGGGATAACTATAAGAAACTCTTC.

This clone was recorded a few times. Its ends do not fully match the called genes, so a read error is possible. The chain carries TRGV9 and TRGJP1. CDR1 is GITISATS, CDR2 ISYDGTV, per germline (reference sequence). This CDR3 is 17 amino acids long. CDR3 in DNA: TGTGCCCTGTGGGCCCACCATCCGGATACCACTGGTTGGTTCGAGATATTT. It is translated as CALWAHHPDTTGWFEIF.

On this clone itself: A much larger clone sits a single nucleotide away, making a read error possible. The gene calls are TRGV8 and TRGJP1. The CDR3 contains 17 residues. Germline CDR1 VENAVY, CDR2 YDSYNSRV. Unmatched junction bases numbered 16, after V lost 6 bases and J lost 3 bases. The CDR3 protein is CATWMGEPSPTGWFKIF. CDR3 bases: TGTGCCACCTGGATGGGGGAGCCGAGCCCCACTGGTTGGTTCAAGATATTT.

Points on this clone: It differs at one base from a far larger clone, so likely a read error. The rearrangement uses TRGV9 and TRGJP. Germline V gives CDR1 GITISATS, CDR2 ISYDGTV (reference sequence). The CDR3 length is 17 residues. CDR3 nucleotides: TGTGCCTTGCGGGAGGGCCTACAAGAGTTGGGCAAAAAAATCAAGGTATTT. Its translation: CALREGLQELGKKIKVF.

This clone is medium-sized by share. The chain has TRGV9 and TRGJP. CDR1 is GITISATS, CDR2 ISYDGTV, per germline (reference sequence). The ends lost 0 bases at V and 5 bases at J; junction bases unmatched: 4. The CDR3 consists of 17 residues. CDR3 loop: CALWEVQEELGKKIKVF. The CDR3 region has the DNA TGTGCCTTGTGGGAGGTGCAAGAAGAGTTGGGCAAAAAAATCAAGGTATTT.

This clone was found a few times. TCRdb assigns this DNA the protein of a much larger clone, which departs from its translation at residue 5; this likely reflects a read error, and the protein shown comes from translating the DNA. The chain recombines TRGV5 with TRGJ1 or TRGJ2. Germline V gene lookup returns CDR1 VINAFY and CDR2 YDVSNSKD. The CDR3 contains 14 residues. The CDR3 DNA reads TGTGCCACCTGGAACAGGCCTGAGCATTATAAGAAACTCTTT. Residues: CATWNRPEHYKKLF.

Of note for this clone: This may arise from a read error, as a much more abundant clone is one base away. The same CDR3 also results from other DNA sequences found in this sample. This chain connects TRGV9 to TRGJP. This CDR3 has 16 amino acids. Germline CDR1 is GITISATS and CDR2 is ISYDGTV (reference sequence). The CDR3 protein is CALWEVHPLGKKIKVF. The CDR3 region has the DNA TGCGCCTTGTGGGAGGTGCATCCGTTGGGCAAAAAAATCAAGGTATTT.

The table lists this clone with a few counts. TCRdb assigns this DNA the protein of a much larger clone, which departs from its translation at residue 4; this likely reflects a read error, and the protein shown comes from translating the DNA. V is TRGV9 and J is TRGJP. The germline gives CDR1 GITISATS, CDR2 ISYDGTV (reference sequence). This CDR3 contains 16 residues. Written as DNA, the CDR3 is TGTGCCTTGCGGGAGGCCCAAGAGTTGGGCAAAAAAATCAAGGTATTT. Its translation: CALREAQELGKKIKVF.

Sample share makes this clone large. Here the CDR3 DNA reads TGTGCCTTGTGGGAGGCCGAGCAAGAGTTGGGCAAAAAAATCAAGGTATTT. Translating gives CALWEAEQELGKKIKVF. J is TRGJP and V is TRGV9. Germline-derived CDR1 and CDR2 are GITISATS and ISYDGTV (reference sequence). The CDR3 length is 17 residues. V was pared by 2 bases and J by 3 bases, with 4 bases of the junction left unmatched.

As for this clone: A far larger clone differs by one base, so this is likely a read error. This CDR3 is also generated by other DNA sequences in the sample. CDR3 nucleotide sequence: TGTGCCTTGTGGGATTATACCACCGGTTGGTTCAAGATATTT. The encoded protein is CALWDYTTGWFKIF. V usage is TRGV9 and J usage is TRGJP1. The CDR3 is 14 amino acids. The germline CDR1 and CDR2 sequences are GITISATS and ISYDGTV (reference sequence).

In its sample, this clone ranks as large. This sample also contains other DNA sequences that code for the same CDR3. The rearrangement joins TRGV9 to TRGJP. This CDR3 has 16 residues. The germline V gene has CDR1 GITISATS and CDR2 ISYDGTV (reference sequence). V trimming: 2 bases; J trimming: 4 bases; junction bases outside the gene matches: 2. CDR3: CALWEAQELGKKIKVF. In DNA form, the CDR3 reads TGTGCCTTGTGGGAGGCCCAAGAGTTGGGCAAAAAAATCAAGGTATTT.

This clone has just a few counts. Since a far larger clone is one base different, this is likely a read error. The chain couples TRGV5 to TRGJ1 or TRGJ2. The CDR3 totals 13 residues. Germline lookup yields CDR1 VINAFY and CDR2 YDVSNSKD. This CDR3 is CAAWDSLYYKKLF. CDR3 nucleotide sequence: TGTGCCGCCTGGGACAGTCTTTATTATAAGAAACTCTTT.

This clone turned up a few times. A read error may be the cause here, since a much bigger clone is one base away. This sample also contains other DNA sequences that code for the same CDR3. V gene TRGV8 combines with J gene TRGJP1. CDR1 and CDR2 (germline): VENAVY, YDSYNSRV. The CDR3 loop spans 14 amino acids. The CDR3 loop is CATWNSSTGWFKIF. In nucleotides, the CDR3 is TGTGCCACCTGGAATTCCTCCACTGGTTGGTTCAAGATATTC.

The table lists this clone with a few counts. This DNA translates differently at residue 13 from the TCRdb protein, which is that of a much larger clone; a read error is likely, and the protein shown is the DNA's own translation. The V call is TRGV9, the J call TRGJP. The CDR3 is made up of 16 amino acids. Germline V gene lookup returns CDR1 GITISATS and CDR2 ISYDGTV (reference sequence). CDR3 nucleotides: TGTGCCTTGTGGGATATGGGAGGGTTGGGCAAAAAAACCAAGGTATTT. Amino acid sequence: CALWDMGGLGKKTKVF.

By share, this clone counts as large. The chain carries TRGV4 and TRGJ1 or TRGJ2. Looked up from germline, CDR1 is EGSTGY and CDR2 is YDSYTSSV. The V gene end was trimmed by 0 bases and the J gene end by 3 bases; junction bases not matched to a gene: 2. The CDR3 runs to 13 residues. CDR3 DNA: TGTGCCACCTGGGATGGGCCTTATTATAAGAAACTCTTT. It specifies CATWDGPYYKKLF.

As for this clone: This DNA's translation differs at residue 11 from TCRdb's protein, which comes from a much larger clone; a read error is likely, and the protein shown is translated from the DNA. The chain links TRGV9 to TRGJP. The CDR3 totals 15 residues. Germline V gene data show CDR1 as GITISATS and CDR2 as ISYDGTV (reference sequence). The CDR3 loop is CALWEQELGKEIKVF. The DNA of the CDR3 is TGTGCCTTGTGGGAGCAAGAGTTGGGCAAAGAAATCAAGGTATTT.

Note on this clone: This likely traces to a read error, being one base from a far larger clone. The same CDR3 is also encoded by other DNA sequences in this sample. The J gene is TRGJP, the V gene TRGV9. The CDR3 runs 14 residues. The V gene's germline CDR1 is GITISATS and CDR2 ISYDGTV (reference sequence). CDR3 nucleotides: TGTGCCTTGTGGGAGGTGTTGGGCAAAAAGATCAAGGTATTT. This translates into CALWEVLGKKIKVF.

This clone has just a few counts. TCRdb records a much larger clone's protein for this DNA, with a difference at residue 8 that likely arises from a read error; the protein given is the translation of the DNA. The chain is built from TRGV8 and TRGJP1. The CDR3 is 16 amino acids. CDR1 is VENAVY and CDR2 is YDSYNSRV in the germline V gene. J lost 2 bases, V lost 0 bases, and 6 bases had no gene match. The CDR3 region is CATWDRWGTTGWFKIF. The CDR3 region has the DNA TGTGCCACCTGGGATAGGTGGGGGACCACTGGTTGGTTCAAGATATTT.

With respect to this clone: Translating this DNA gives a protein that differs at residue 15 from the TCRdb one, which belongs to a much larger clone; a read error is likely, and the protein shown is this translation. This chain links TRGV9 with TRGJP. The DNA end favors TRGJP1, so the J call may be wrong. This CDR3 contains 16 residues. Germline lookup yields CDR1 GITISATS and CDR2 ISYDGTV (reference sequence). The CDR3 nucleotides read TGTGCCTTGTGGGAGGGGGCCCAGGTGGGCAAAAAAATCAAGATATTT. Translation gives CALWEGAQVGKKIKIF.

With regard to this clone: It differs at one base from a far larger clone, so likely a read error. Other DNA sequences of this sample code for an identical CDR3. V and J are TRGV8 and TRGJP2. This CDR3 has 9 residues. Germline assignment: CDR1 VENAVY and CDR2 YDSYNSRV. The CDR3 reads CATWESKTF. In DNA, the CDR3 is TGCGCCACCTGGGAGAGCAAGACGTTT.

This clone has more than one count but fewer than ten. The translation of this DNA and the TCRdb protein of a much larger clone differ at residue 11, probably owing to a read error; the protein shown here is translated from the DNA. The V and J genes are TRGV9 and TRGJP. Germline loops: CDR1 GITISATS, CDR2 ISYDGTV (reference sequence). The CDR3 has 16 amino acids. Written as DNA, the CDR3 is TGTGCCTTGTGGGAGGCCCAAGAGTTGGGCAGAAAAATCAAGGTATTT. Translation gives CALWEAQELGRKIKVF.

This clone has a handful of counts. This likely reflects a read error, since a far larger clone is one base away. The chain is built from TRGV3 and TRGJ1 or TRGJ2. Germline CDR1 reads VTNTFY; CDR2 reads YDVSTARD (reference sequence). V shed 2 bases and J 5 bases; nucleotides not matched to a gene: 3. This CDR3 comprises 12 residues. CDR3 DNA: TGTGCCACCTGGGACAATCATTATAAGAAACTCTTT. As protein: CATWDNHYKKLF.

This clone was observed a few times. A single base is all that separates this from a far larger clone, so a read error is likely. The chain employs TRGV9 and TRGJP. The CDR3 consists of 17 residues. Germline V gene data show CDR1 as GITISATS and CDR2 as ISYDGTV (reference sequence). The junction had 0 bases not matched to a gene; V was cut back by 0 bases and J by 1 base. The CDR3 coding sequence is TGTGCCTTGTGGGAGGTGGGGCAAGAGTTGGGCAAAAAAATCAAGGTATTT. Translated: CALWEVGQELGKKIKVF.

Only a few counts were recorded for this clone. The J gene is TRGJ1 or TRGJ2, the V gene TRGV9. The CDR3 has 15 residues. Germline values: CDR1 GITISATS, CDR2 ISYDGTV (reference sequence). The V gene end was trimmed by 0 bases and the J gene end by 0 bases; junction bases not matched to a gene: 5. The CDR3, as DNA: TGTGCCTTGTGGGAGGTGAAATCGAATTATTATAAGAAACTCTTT. Translation gives CALWEVKSNYYKKLF.

This clone was picked up a small number of times. This DNA translates differently at residue 8 from the TCRdb protein, which is that of a much larger clone; a read error is likely, and the protein shown is the DNA's own translation. The J gene is TRGJP, the V gene TRGV9. CDR1 and CDR2 from the germline V gene are GITISATS and ISYDGTV (reference sequence). This CDR3 has 15 amino acids. DNA of the CDR3: TGTGCCTTGTGGGAGCAAGAGTTTGGCAAAAAAATCAAGGTATTT. It is translated as CALWEQEFGKKIKVF.

About this clone: A read error is the likely source, as a far larger clone sits one nucleotide away. Other DNA sequences in this specimen translate into the identical CDR3. The chain uses TRGV9 and TRGJ1 or TRGJ2. This CDR3 is 12 amino acids long. Germline V gene lookup returns CDR1 GITISATS and CDR2 ISYDGTV (reference sequence). The CDR3 is CALWEGYYKKLF. In DNA, the CDR3 is TGTGCCTTGTGGGAGGGTTATTATAAGAAGCTCTTT.